Listed here are 4 T cell receptor beta chains from one sample, sequenced in a study of T cell responses to AZD1222 COVID-19 vaccine. Sequencing used immunoSEQ multiplex PCR; TCRdb keeps in-frame clones, though not all of them. The sample shows 120,000 to 150,000 clones, about 86% of them seen only once. This specimen was peripheral blood, taken on day 0 of AZD1222 vaccination. The receptors stem from an adult in good health.

The chain links TRBV11-2 to TRBJ1-4; the match to TRBD1 covers 7 bases. The V and J ends lost 5 bases and 7 bases, in that order; junction bases with no gene match: 4. The V gene's germline CDR1 is SGHAT and CDR2 FQNNGV. This CDR3 has 13 residues. CDR3 amino acids: CASSRQGAEKLFF. CDR3 DNA: TGTGCCAGCAGCCGACAGGGTGCTGAAAAACTGTTTTTT.

The gene calls are TRBV9 and TRBJ1-2, with 10 bases lining up with TRBD1. Unmatched junction bases numbered 4, after V lost 3 bases and J lost 5 bases. Germline V gene sequence: CDR1 SGDLS, CDR2 YYNGEE. CDR3 length: 14 amino acids. The CDR3 nucleotides read TGTGCCAGCAGCGAGATGGGACAGGGGTATGGCTACACCTTC. It encodes CASSEMGQGYGYTF. The full variable domain, with the rest looked up from reference TRBV9 and TRBJ1-2, is DSGVTQTPKHLITATGQRVTLRCSPRSGDLSVYWYQQSLDQGLQFLIQYYNGEERAKGNILERFSAQQFPDLHSELNLSSLELGDSALYFCASSEMGQGYGYTFGSGTRLTVV.

This clone has a single count. This sequence joins TRBV2 and TRBJ2-7; D perhaps matches TRBD1 (6 bases). Germline V gene data show CDR1 as SNHLY and CDR2 as FYNNEI. V dropped 4 bases and J dropped 6 bases, with 19 bases sitting between them. The CDR3 loop spans 15 amino acids. For the CDR3, the DNA is TGTGCCAGCAGTGCAGCACAACAGGGAGCAGGCGAGCAGTACTTC. Amino acids: CASSAAQQGAGEQYF.

The chain combines TRBV19 with TRBJ1-1, with 8 bases fitting TRBD1. V lost 5 bases, J lost 5 bases, and 7 bases stayed unmatched. Germline CDR1 and CDR2: LNHDA and SQIVND (reference sequence). The CDR3 runs 14 residues. CDR3 DNA: TGTGCCAGTAGTTCGGGACAGGCGACGACTGAAGCTTTCTTT. This sequence encodes CASSSGQATTEAFF.